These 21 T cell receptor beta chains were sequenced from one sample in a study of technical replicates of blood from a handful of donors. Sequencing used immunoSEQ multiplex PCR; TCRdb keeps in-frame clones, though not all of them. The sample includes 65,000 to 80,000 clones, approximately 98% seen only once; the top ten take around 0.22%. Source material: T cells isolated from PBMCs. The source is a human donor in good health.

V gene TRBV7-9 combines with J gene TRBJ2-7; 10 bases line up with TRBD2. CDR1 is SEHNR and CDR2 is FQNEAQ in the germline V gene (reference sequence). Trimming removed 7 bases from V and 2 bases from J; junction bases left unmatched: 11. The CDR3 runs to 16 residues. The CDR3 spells CASNFQPGLATYEQYF. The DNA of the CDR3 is TGTGCCAGCAACTTCCAGCCGGGACTAGCGACCTACGAGCAGTACTTC.

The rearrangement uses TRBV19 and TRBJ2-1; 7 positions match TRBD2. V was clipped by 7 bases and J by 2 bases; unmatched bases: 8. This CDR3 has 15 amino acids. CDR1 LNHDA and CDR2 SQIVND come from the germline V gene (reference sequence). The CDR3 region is CASKTLAGTYNEQFF. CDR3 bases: TGTGCCAGTAAGACTTTAGCGGGTACCTACAATGAGCAGTTCTTC.

CDR3 nucleotides: TGTGCCAGCAGTTACTTGGGACTTTCCGAGCAGTACTTC. It yields the protein CASSYLGLSEQYF. This chain links TRBV6-5 with TRBJ2-7; D is perhaps TRBD2 (6 bases). The length of the CDR3 is 13 residues. The germline V and J ends were trimmed by 1 base and 6 bases, with 10 bases remaining between them. Germline V gene sequence: CDR1 MNHEY, CDR2 SVGAGI.

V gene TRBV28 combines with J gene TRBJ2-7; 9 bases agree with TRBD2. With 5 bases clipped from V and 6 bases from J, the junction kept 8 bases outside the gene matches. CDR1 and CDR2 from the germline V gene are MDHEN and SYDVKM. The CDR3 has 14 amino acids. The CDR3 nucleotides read TGTGCCAGCAGTACCCCGGGACTAGCCTTCGAGCAGTACTTC. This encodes CASSTPGLAFEQYF.

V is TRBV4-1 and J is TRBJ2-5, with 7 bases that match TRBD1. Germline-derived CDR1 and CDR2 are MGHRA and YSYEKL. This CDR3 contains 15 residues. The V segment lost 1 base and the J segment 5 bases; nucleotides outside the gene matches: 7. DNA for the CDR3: TGCGCCAGCAGCCAAGGGGACAGTTCGGGGGAGACCCAGTACTTC. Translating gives CASSQGDSSGETQYF.

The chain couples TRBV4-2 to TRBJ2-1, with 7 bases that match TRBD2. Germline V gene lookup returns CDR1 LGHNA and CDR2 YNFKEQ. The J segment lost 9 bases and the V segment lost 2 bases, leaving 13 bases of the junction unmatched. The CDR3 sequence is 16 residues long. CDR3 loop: CASSQHGLVVPFEQFF. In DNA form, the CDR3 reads TGTGCCAGCAGCCAACATGGACTAGTCGTACCTTTTGAGCAGTTCTTC.

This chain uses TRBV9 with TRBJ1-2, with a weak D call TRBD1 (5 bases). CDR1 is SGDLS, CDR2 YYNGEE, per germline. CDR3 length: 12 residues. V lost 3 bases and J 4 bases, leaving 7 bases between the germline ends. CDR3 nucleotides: TGTGCCAGCAGCGGACAGATCTATGGCTACACCTTC. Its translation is CASSGQIYGYTF.

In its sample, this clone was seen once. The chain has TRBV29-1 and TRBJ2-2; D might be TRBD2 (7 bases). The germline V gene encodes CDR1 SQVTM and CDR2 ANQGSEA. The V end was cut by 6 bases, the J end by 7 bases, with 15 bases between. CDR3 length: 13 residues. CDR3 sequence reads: CSVVRGGSGELFF. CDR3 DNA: TGCAGCGTGGTCAGGGGAGGGAGCGGGGAGCTGTTTTTT.

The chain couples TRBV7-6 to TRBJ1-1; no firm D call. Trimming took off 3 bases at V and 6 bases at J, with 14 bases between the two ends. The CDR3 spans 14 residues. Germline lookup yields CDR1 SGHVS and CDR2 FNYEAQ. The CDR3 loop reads CASSFQALLAEAFF. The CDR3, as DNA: TGTGCCAGCAGCTTTCAGGCGCTCCTCGCTGAAGCTTTCTTT.

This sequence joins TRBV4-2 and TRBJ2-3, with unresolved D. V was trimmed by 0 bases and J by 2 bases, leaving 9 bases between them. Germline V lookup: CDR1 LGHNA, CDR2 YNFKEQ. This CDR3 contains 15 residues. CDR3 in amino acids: CASSQEAFFTDTQYF. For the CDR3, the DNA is TGTGCCAGCAGCCAAGAAGCGTTTTTCACAGATACGCAGTATTTT.

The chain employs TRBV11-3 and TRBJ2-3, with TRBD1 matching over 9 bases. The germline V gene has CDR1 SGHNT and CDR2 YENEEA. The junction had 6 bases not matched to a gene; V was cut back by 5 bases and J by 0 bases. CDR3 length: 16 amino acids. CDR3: CASSKRGTGSTDTQYF. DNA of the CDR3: TGTGCCAGCAGCAAAAGGGGGACAGGGAGCACAGATACGCAGTATTTT.

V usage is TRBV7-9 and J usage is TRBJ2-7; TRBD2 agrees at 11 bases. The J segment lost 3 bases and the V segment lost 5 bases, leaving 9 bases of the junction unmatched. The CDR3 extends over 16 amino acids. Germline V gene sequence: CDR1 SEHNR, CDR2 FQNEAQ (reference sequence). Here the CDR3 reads CASSPLGLAELYEQYF. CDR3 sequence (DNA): TGTGCCAGCAGCCCGTTGGGACTAGCGGAGCTCTACGAGCAGTACTTC.

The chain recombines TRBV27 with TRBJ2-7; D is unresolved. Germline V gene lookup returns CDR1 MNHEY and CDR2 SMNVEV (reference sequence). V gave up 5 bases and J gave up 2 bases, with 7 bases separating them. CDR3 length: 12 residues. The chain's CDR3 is CASSDTPYEQYF. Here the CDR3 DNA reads TGTGCCAGCAGTGACACCCCCTACGAGCAGTACTTC.

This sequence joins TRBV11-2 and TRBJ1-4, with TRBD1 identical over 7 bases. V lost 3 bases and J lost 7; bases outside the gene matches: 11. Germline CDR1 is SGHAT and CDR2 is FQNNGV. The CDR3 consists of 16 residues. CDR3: CASSFPRGGGGEKLFF. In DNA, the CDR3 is TGTGCCAGCAGCTTCCCTCGAGGGGGCGGAGGTGAAAAACTGTTTTTT.

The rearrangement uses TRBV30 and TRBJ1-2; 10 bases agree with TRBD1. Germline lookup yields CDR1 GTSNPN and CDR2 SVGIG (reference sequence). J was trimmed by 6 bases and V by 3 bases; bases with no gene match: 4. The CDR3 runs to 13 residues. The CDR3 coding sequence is TGTGCCTGGAGGGACAGGGGGTTAGATGGCTACACCTTC. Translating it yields CAWRDRGLDGYTF.

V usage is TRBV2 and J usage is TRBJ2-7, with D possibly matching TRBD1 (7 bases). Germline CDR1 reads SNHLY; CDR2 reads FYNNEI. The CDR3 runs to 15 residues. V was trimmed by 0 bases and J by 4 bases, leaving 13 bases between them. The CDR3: CASSEAQGGFYEQYF. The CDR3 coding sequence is TGTGCCAGCAGTGAAGCGCAGGGGGGATTTTACGAGCAGTACTTC.

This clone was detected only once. In DNA form, the CDR3 reads TGTGCCAGCAGTCCTCAAGACAGGGGAGAGACCCAGTACTTC. The encoded protein is CASSPQDRGETQYF. The rearrangement joins TRBV6-1 to TRBJ2-5; the match to TRBD1 covers 8 bases. Germline CDR1 is MNHNS and CDR2 is SASEGT. CDR3 length: 14 amino acids. The ends lost 5 bases at V and 4 bases at J; junction bases unmatched: 6.

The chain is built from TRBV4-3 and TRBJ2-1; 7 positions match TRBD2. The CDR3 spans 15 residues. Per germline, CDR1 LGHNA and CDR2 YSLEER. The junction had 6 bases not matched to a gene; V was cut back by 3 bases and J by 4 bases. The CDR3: CASSQGGGEYNEQFF. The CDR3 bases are TGCGCCAGCAGCCAGGGGGGAGGGGAGTACAATGAGCAGTTCTTC.

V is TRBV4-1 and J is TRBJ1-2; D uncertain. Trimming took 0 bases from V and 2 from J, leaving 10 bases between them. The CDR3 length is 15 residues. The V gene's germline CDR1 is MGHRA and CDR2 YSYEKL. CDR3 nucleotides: TGCGCCAGCAGCCAAGACGGGAGGCGGAACTATGGCTACACCTTC. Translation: CASSQDGRRNYGYTF.

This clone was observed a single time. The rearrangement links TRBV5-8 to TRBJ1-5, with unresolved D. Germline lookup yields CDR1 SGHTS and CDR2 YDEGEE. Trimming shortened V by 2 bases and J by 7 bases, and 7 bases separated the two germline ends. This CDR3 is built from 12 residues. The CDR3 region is CASSLAHQPQHF. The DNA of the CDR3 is TGTGCCAGCAGCTTAGCCCACCAGCCCCAGCATTTT.

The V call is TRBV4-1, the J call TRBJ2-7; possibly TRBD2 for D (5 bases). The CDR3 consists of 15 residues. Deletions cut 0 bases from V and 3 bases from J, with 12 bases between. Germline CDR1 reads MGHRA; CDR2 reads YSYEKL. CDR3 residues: CASSQETKGNYEQYF. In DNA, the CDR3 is TGCGCCAGCAGCCAAGAGACTAAGGGCAACTACGAGCAGTACTTC.